One sample yielded the 21 T cell receptor beta chains listed below, sequenced in a study of cytomegalovirus exposure and HLA in healthy donors. Researchers ran the PCR with 60 Vbeta and 13 Jbeta primers. Assay used: immunoSEQ multiplex PCR; TCRdb lists only in-frame clones, some missing. Here the sample spans some 180,000 clones, over 60% being singletons. Sequencing was performed on PBMCs. These receptors were taken from a man in his late teens or twenties in good health and CMV-seronegative.

The genes are TRBV2 and TRBJ2-4; 9 positions match TRBD1. The CDR3 runs 16 residues. The trim removed 6 bases at V and 5 bases at J, leaving 11 bases unmatched. CDR1 is SNHLY, CDR2 FYNNEI, per germline. The CDR3 region is CASRRTGGGSENIQYF. DNA of the CDR3: TGTGCCAGCAGGCGTACAGGGGGCGGTTCGGAAAACATTCAGTACTTC.

J is TRBJ1-2 and V is TRBV5-1, with 11 bases lining up with TRBD1. V lost 4 bases to trimming and J lost 7 bases; unmatched junction nucleotides: 15. This CDR3 spans 17 amino acids. CDR1 is SGHRS and CDR2 is YFSETQ in the germline V gene. This CDR3 is CASSRTAGTGGWGGYTF. The CDR3 coding sequence is TGCGCCAGCAGCCGTACCGCCGGGACAGGGGGGTGGGGTGGCTACACCTTC. Full variable domain (missing parts from reference TRBV5-1 and TRBJ1-2): KAGVTQTPRYLIKTRGQQVTLSCSPISGHRSVSWYQQTPGQGLQFLFEYFSETQRNKGNFPGRFSGRQFSNSRSEMNVSTLELGDSALYLCASSRTAGTGGWGGYTFGSGTRLTVV.

The chain couples TRBV2 to TRBJ2-1, with 11 bases fitting TRBD2. V shed 7 bases, J shed 8 bases, and the junction held 13 bases outside the gene matches. The germline gives CDR1 SNHLY, CDR2 FYNNEI. The CDR3 covers 16 residues. Here the CDR3 reads CASTQTSGNRGDEQFF. CDR3 nucleotides: TGTGCCAGCACCCAGACTAGCGGGAATAGGGGGGATGAGCAGTTCTTC.

The chain couples TRBV29-1 to TRBJ2-5; D gene uncertain. Per the germline V gene, CDR1 is SQVTM and CDR2 is ANQGSEA. The CDR3 runs to 12 residues. Deletions cut 6 bases from V and 5 bases from J, with 13 bases between. The CDR3 spells CSVGSPLETQYF. Here the CDR3 DNA reads TGCAGCGTCGGTAGTCCCCTGGAGACCCAGTACTTC.

The chain has TRBV28 and TRBJ1-6, with D perhaps matching TRBD1 (5 bases). CDR1 is MDHEN, CDR2 SYDVKM, per germline. The CDR3 is made up of 15 amino acids. V lost 5 bases, J lost 3 bases, and 11 bases lay in between. The CDR3 DNA is TGTGCCAGCAGTGAAAGGGGCTTCTATAATTCACCCCTCCACTTT. Translating it yields CASSERGFYNSPLHF.

The chain couples TRBV19 to TRBJ2-3; D perhaps matches TRBD2 (6 bases). The CDR3 is 13 residues long. In germline, CDR1 is LNHDA, CDR2 SQIVND (reference sequence). V lost 6 bases and J 0 bases, leaving 7 bases between the germline ends. For the CDR3, the DNA is TGTGCCAGTAGGGGGGGAAGCACAGATACGCAGTATTTT. It is translated as CASRGGSTDTQYF.

The chain couples TRBV27 to TRBJ1-2; the D is unclear. Germline V gene sequence: CDR1 MNHEY, CDR2 SMNVEV (reference sequence). Trimming stripped 5 bases from V and 5 bases from J, with 9 bases between. The CDR3 is made up of 12 amino acids. The CDR3 is CASSPRGYGYTF. The CDR3 region has the DNA TGTGCCAGCAGTCCCCGAGGTTATGGCTACACCTTC.

V and J are TRBV11-2 and TRBJ1-4; D is unresolved. The germline V gene encodes CDR1 SGHAT and CDR2 FQNNGV. Trimming pared 5 bases from V and 3 bases from J, leaving 22 bases between. The CDR3 loop spans 18 amino acids. CDR3 sequence: CASSRRVAEGRPNEKLFF. The CDR3 nucleotides read TGTGCCAGCAGCCGCCGAGTGGCCGAGGGCCGCCCTAATGAAAAACTGTTTTTT.

The V and J genes are TRBV6-1 and TRBJ1-5, with D perhaps TRBD1 (5 bases). V was trimmed by 1 base and J by 6 bases, leaving 10 bases between them. The CDR3 is made up of 14 amino acids. Germline V lookup: CDR1 MNHNS, CDR2 SASEGT. Here the CDR3 reads CASSEGGGGQPQHF. CDR3 nucleotides: TGTGCCAGCAGTGAAGGGGGCGGGGGTCAGCCCCAGCATTTT.

The V gene is TRBV27, the J gene TRBJ2-3; TRBD2 matches at 13 bases. The CDR3 has 17 residues. The V segment lost 5 bases and the J segment 6 bases; nucleotides outside the gene matches: 11. CDR1 and CDR2 from the germline V gene are MNHEY and SMNVEV (reference sequence). CDR3 DNA sequence: TGTGCCAGCAGTCTTCTGGGACTAGCGGGGCCCGCGGATACGCAGTATTTT. This translates into CASSLLGLAGPADTQYF.

This clone was observed a handful of times. The CDR3 here is CASSLPGQGYEQFF. The CDR3 nucleotides are TGCGCCAGCAGCTTACCAGGACAGGGTTATGAGCAGTTCTTC. The chain combines TRBV5-1 with TRBJ2-1; TRBD1 aligns across 8 bases. This CDR3 spans 14 amino acids. V shed 2 bases, J shed 8 bases, and the junction held 6 bases outside the gene matches. Germline values: CDR1 SGHRS, CDR2 YFSETQ.

The chain couples TRBV5-6 to TRBJ2-3, with TRBD1 matching 10 bases. The CDR3 runs to 15 residues. CDR1 and CDR2 (germline): SGHDT, YYEEEE. Trimming took 4 bases from V and 2 from J; bases not matched to a gene: 4. The CDR3 region is CASSLDRGPTDTQYF. The CDR3 nucleotides are TGTGCCAGCAGCCTTGACAGGGGGCCCACAGATACGCAGTATTTT.

The chain joins TRBV19 to TRBJ2-7, with TRBD2 as a possible D gene (5 bases). V lost 4 bases and J 4 bases, leaving 17 bases between the germline ends. Germline-derived CDR1 and CDR2 are LNHDA and SQIVND (reference sequence). This CDR3 is 15 amino acids long. The CDR3 reads CASSRSLAPTYEQYF. CDR3 bases: TGTGCCAGTAGTAGGAGTCTAGCTCCCACGTACGAGCAGTACTTC.

The rearrangement uses TRBV5-1 and TRBJ2-5; no reliable D call. The germline CDR1 and CDR2 sequences are SGHRS and YFSETQ. The CDR3 covers 14 residues. V gave up 1 base and J gave up 1 base, with 8 bases separating them. CDR3 DNA sequence: TGCGCCAGCAGCTTGATCGCAGGCCAAGAGACCCAGTACTTC. Encoded protein: CASSLIAGQETQYF.

This clone has more than one count but fewer than ten. The rearrangement uses TRBV18 and TRBJ1-1; D remains ambiguous. Germline CDR1 is KGHSH and CDR2 is LQKENI. V lost 8 bases and J lost 1, with 11 bases in between. There are 13 residues in the CDR3. CDR3 nucleotides: TGTGCCAGCACCACAGAGACGAACACTGAAGCTTTCTTT. It translates to CASTTETNTEAFF.

V is TRBV27 and J is TRBJ2-7; TRBD2 matches at 12 bases. The CDR3 totals 16 residues. In germline, CDR1 is MNHEY, CDR2 SMNVEV (reference sequence). With V trimmed by 5 bases and J by 6 bases, 11 bases remained unmatched. CDR3 nucleotides: TGTGCCAGCAGTAGGCCTAGCGGGGGGGCCTTAAGCGAGCAGTACTTC. Its translation is CASSRPSGGALSEQYF.

The rearrangement joins TRBV5-1 to TRBJ1-2, with 7 nucleotides matching TRBD1. This CDR3 is built from 14 residues. The V gene's germline CDR1 is SGHRS and CDR2 YFSETQ. Unmatched junction bases numbered 7, after V lost 0 bases and J lost 8 bases. The CDR3 region is CASSLDQGVRGYTF. The CDR3 nucleotides are TGCGCCAGCAGCTTGGATCAGGGGGTTCGGGGCTACACCTTC.

V usage is TRBV5-4 and J usage is TRBJ2-5; TRBD1 matches 9 bases. The ends lost 4 bases at V and 2 bases at J; junction bases unmatched: 6. The CDR3 has 15 residues. Germline-derived CDR1 and CDR2 are SGHNT and YYREEE (reference sequence). CDR3: CASSAGQGRQETQYF. The CDR3 DNA sequence: TGTGCCAGCAGCGCTGGACAGGGGAGGCAAGAGACCCAGTACTTC.

On this clone itself: One end of the junction fails to match germline, which may point to a read error. The chain couples TRBV7-9 to TRBJ1-1; no clear D. Germline V gene sequence: CDR1 SEHNR, CDR2 FQNEAQ (reference sequence). The CDR3 covers 12 residues. The DNA for the CDR3 is TGTTCCAGCAGCTTAGATTTCGGTGAAGCTTTCTTT. Amino acids: CSSSLDFGEAFF. The complete variable domain, with remaining parts taken from reference TRBV7-9 and TRBJ1-1, reads DTGVSQNPRHKITKRGQNVTFRCDPISEHNRLYWYRQTLGQGPEFLTYFQNEAQLEKSRLLSDRFSAERPKGSFSTLEIQRTEQGDSAMYLCSSSLDFGEAFFGQGTRLTVV.

The chain is built from TRBV6-6 and TRBJ1-5; D perhaps matches TRBD1 (5 bases). Germline CDR1 and CDR2: MNHNY and SVGAGI (reference sequence). V was pared by 6 bases and J by 4 bases, with 10 bases between. CDR3 size: 13 residues. The CDR3 spells CASSAQGNQPQHF. CDR3 nucleotides: TGTGCCAGCAGCGCCCAGGGTAATCAGCCCCAGCATTTT.

The chain is built from TRBV5-8 and TRBJ2-2, with D possibly being TRBD2 (5 bases). The CDR3 contains 16 residues. V was shortened by 6 bases and J by 6 bases, with 21 bases between the two germline ends. Germline assignment: CDR1 SGHTS and CDR2 YDEGEE. CDR3 amino acids: CASTPPPSRIPGELFF. CDR3 DNA sequence: TGTGCCAGCACCCCACCTCCTAGCCGTATACCCGGGGAGCTGTTTTTT.